Shown below are 32 T cell receptor beta chains from a single sample sequenced in a study of blood T cell repertoires in COVID-19. This table comes from immunoSEQ multiplex PCR, and its TCRdb copy is limited to in-frame clones, with some not included. Altogether hundreds of thousands of clones are present, roughly 90% being singletons, with the ten largest covering roughly 4.5%. Input material: PBMCs or T cells enriched from blood (not recorded which). Receptors originate from a woman in her thirties who had been exposed to COVID-19.

The rearrangement links TRBV5-1 to TRBJ1-1; D possibly corresponds to TRBD1 (6 bases). This CDR3 contains 16 residues. The germline CDR1 and CDR2 sequences are SGHRS and YFSETQ. The V gene lost 3 bases and the J gene lost 1 base, with 16 bases spanning the gap. CDR3 coding DNA: TGCGCCAGCAGCTGGACTGAGGACAGCTGGAACACTGAAGCTTTCTTT. Its protein product is CASSWTEDSWNTEAFF.

This sequence joins TRBV18 and TRBJ1-6; the match to TRBD1 covers 10 bases. This CDR3 contains 15 residues. V lost 3 bases, J lost 9 bases, and 5 bases stayed unmatched. CDR1 is KGHSH and CDR2 is LQKENI in the germline V gene. CDR3 in amino acids: CASSPSTGGISPLHF. As DNA, the CDR3 is TGTGCCAGCTCACCGTCGACAGGGGGCATTTCACCCCTCCACTTT.

The genes are TRBV20-1 and TRBJ1-1, with TRBD1 matching 9 bases. After removal of 5 bases from V and 11 bases from J, the junction contained 6 bases not matched to a gene. CDR3 length: 11 amino acids. Germline CDR1 is DFQATT and CDR2 is SNEGSKA (reference sequence). The CDR3 spells CSAGGQGFAFF. The DNA of the CDR3 is TGCAGTGCTGGGGGACAGGGATTCGCTTTCTTT.

The chain couples TRBV6-5 to TRBJ2-7; 7 bases are a match to TRBD1. The germline CDR1 and CDR2 sequences are MNHEY and SVGAGI. This CDR3 spans 14 amino acids. Trimming took 6 bases from V and 3 from J; bases not matched to a gene: 8. This CDR3 reads CASRPGRGNYEQYF. In DNA, the CDR3 is TGTGCCAGCAGACCAGGCAGGGGGAACTACGAGCAGTACTTC.

The chain has TRBV3-1 (or the pseudogene TRBV3-2) and TRBJ1-2, with 12 bases lining up with TRBD1. V was pared by 5 bases and J by 8 bases, with 9 bases of the junction left unmatched. Germline assignment: CDR1 LGHDT and CDR2 YNNKEL (reference sequence). The CDR3 loop spans 15 amino acids. This chain's CDR3 is CASSETGQGADGYTF. The CDR3 DNA reads TGTGCCAGCAGCGAAACGGGACAGGGGGCTGACGGCTACACCTTC.

The chain links TRBV5-1 to TRBJ2-6; maybe TRBD1 (5 bases). This CDR3 spans 16 amino acids. Trimming shortened V by 4 bases and J by 0 bases, and 11 bases separated the two germline ends. Germline V CDR1 and CDR2: SGHRS, YFSETQ. CDR3 in amino acids: CASSPQTVSGANVLTF. CDR3 DNA: TGCGCCAGCAGCCCCCAGACAGTCTCTGGGGCCAACGTCCTGACTTTC.

This chain joins TRBV28 and TRBJ1-2; D is unresolved. The CDR3 consists of 14 residues. V gave up 2 bases and J gave up 2 bases, with 9 bases separating them. Germline V gene sequence: CDR1 MDHEN, CDR2 SYDVKM. This CDR3 reads CASSLRYGNYGYTF. CDR3 nucleotide sequence: TGTGCCAGCAGTTTAAGATACGGGAACTATGGCTACACCTTC.

The DNA for the CDR3 is TGTGCCAGCAGCAACCGACAGGATGAGGGCTACACCTTC. Its translation: CASSNRQDEGYTF. J is TRBJ1-2 and V is TRBV7-2, with a possible D match to TRBD1 (6 bases). The CDR3 has 13 amino acids. Germline assignment: CDR1 SGHTA and CDR2 FQGNSA. Deletions cut 5 bases from V and 8 bases from J, with 15 bases between.

This rearrangement joins TRBV7-9 to TRBJ2-1, with a tentative D call TRBD2 (7 bases). Trimming removed 1 base from V and 7 bases from J, with 23 bases in between. The germline gives CDR1 SEHNR, CDR2 FQNEAQ (reference sequence). This CDR3 is 18 amino acids long. CDR3 DNA sequence: TGTGCCAGCAGCTTAGGAACCCAATGGGGGGGCCGTCTTAATGAGCAGTTCTTC. Protein: CASSLGTQWGGRLNEQFF.

This chain joins TRBV7-7 and TRBJ2-5; 8 bases align to TRBD2. CDR1 and CDR2 (germline): SSHAT, FNYEAQ (reference sequence). After removal of 3 bases from V and 2 bases from J, the junction contained 5 bases not matched to a gene. This CDR3 region has 15 residues. For the CDR3, the DNA is TGTGCCAGCAGCTTTCAGCGGGGGATTCAAGAGACCCAGTACTTC. It encodes CASSFQRGIQETQYF.

V and J are TRBV9 and TRBJ1-1; 9 bases are a match to TRBD1. After removal of 5 bases from V and 1 base from J, the junction contained 3 bases not matched to a gene. The CDR3 is made up of 14 amino acids. CDR1 is SGDLS and CDR2 is YYNGEE in the germline V gene. The CDR3 nucleotides are TGTGCCAGCAGTACAGGGGGCTGGAACACTGAAGCTTTCTTT. Protein sequence: CASSTGGWNTEAFF.

J is TRBJ1-1 and V is TRBV5-8; TRBD1 matches at 10 bases. Germline V gene sequence: CDR1 SGHTS, CDR2 YDEGEE. V trimming: 4 bases; J trimming: 10 bases; junction bases outside the gene matches: 4. The CDR3 has 12 residues. The CDR3 nucleotides read TGTGCCAGCAGCCCAGGGACAGGGGCAGCTTTCTTT. Its translation: CASSPGTGAAFF.

V usage is TRBV7-3 and J usage is TRBJ2-5; D is unclear. The germline V gene has CDR1 SGHTA and CDR2 FQGTGA. V shed 5 bases and J shed 2 bases, with 9 bases lying between them. There are 13 residues in the CDR3. CDR3 residues: CASSRAAQETQYF. CDR3 DNA sequence: TGTGCCAGCAGCCGAGCCGCGCAAGAGACCCAGTACTTC. Based on the CDR3 plus reference TRBV7-3 and TRBJ2-5, the full variable domain is GAGVSQTPSNKVTEKGKYVELRCDPISGHTALYWYRQSLGQGPEFLIYFQGTGAADDSGLPNDRFFAVRPEGSVSTLKIQRTERGDSAVYLCASSRAAQETQYFGPGTRLLVL.

The rearrangement joins TRBV2 to TRBJ2-3; TRBD2 matches at 9 bases. This CDR3 contains 14 residues. The ends lost 6 bases at V and 6 bases at J; junction bases unmatched: 7. Germline V lookup: CDR1 SNHLY, CDR2 FYNNEI. The CDR3: CASRGGLAPDTQYF. The CDR3 bases are TGTGCCAGCAGGGGGGGACTAGCCCCGGATACGCAGTATTTT.

The V call is TRBV9, the J call TRBJ2-3; TRBD1 aligns across 9 bases. CDR1 is SGDLS, CDR2 YYNGEE, per germline. Trimming took 0 bases from V and 5 from J; bases not matched to a gene: 1. This CDR3 spans 14 amino acids. DNA of the CDR3: TGTGCCAGCAGCGTAGCGGGACAGGGAGATACGCAGTATTTT. It specifies CASSVAGQGDTQYF.

This clone turned up a few times. This chain connects TRBV29-1 to TRBJ2-2, with 7 positions matching TRBD1. There are 13 residues in the CDR3. Losses at the gene ends were 6 bases for V and 4 bases for J; bases not matched to a gene: 5. CDR1 and CDR2 from the germline V gene are SQVTM and ANQGSEA. CDR3 residues: CSVGQDATGELFF. The CDR3 DNA is TGCAGCGTCGGACAGGATGCCACCGGGGAGCTGTTTTTT.

The chain joins TRBV27 to TRBJ1-2; tentative D call: TRBD1 (6 bases). CDR1 is MNHEY and CDR2 is SMNVEV in the germline V gene (reference sequence). Trimming took off 4 bases at V and 5 bases at J, with 11 bases between the two ends. The length of the CDR3 is 13 residues. Here the CDR3 reads CASSWTEGYGYTF. DNA for the CDR3: TGTGCCAGCAGTTGGACAGAGGGGTATGGCTACACCTTC.

The chain couples TRBV9 to TRBJ2-1; the D gene is possibly TRBD1 (6 bases). V lost 1 base, J lost 4 bases, and 21 bases lay in between. The germline gives CDR1 SGDLS, CDR2 YYNGEE. This CDR3 has 18 amino acids. CDR3: CASSVQPRTGTLYNEQFF. Here the CDR3 DNA reads TGTGCCAGCAGCGTACAACCCCGAACAGGGACGTTATACAATGAGCAGTTCTTC.

The V gene is TRBV11-2, the J gene TRBJ2-2, with D possibly matching TRBD1 (6 bases). Trimming took 5 bases from V and 6 from J, leaving 13 bases between them. The length of the CDR3 is 14 residues. Germline CDR1 and CDR2: SGHAT and FQNNGV. CDR3 sequence (DNA): TGTGCCAGCAGCCCCCAAGGGGGATCCGGGGAGCTGTTTTTT. Its translation: CASSPQGGSGELFF.

This clone was seen only a few times. The chain joins TRBV20-1 to TRBJ1-2; the match to TRBD1 covers 7 bases. CDR3 length: 14 residues. V shed 3 bases, J shed 6 bases, and the junction held 10 bases outside the gene matches. CDR1 and CDR2 (germline): DFQATT, SNEGSKA (reference sequence). CDR3 nucleotides: TGCAGTGCTAGTGCTGTACAGGGGAACGATGGCTACACCTTC. Translating it yields CSASAVQGNDGYTF.

The sample holds one count of this clone. The chain links TRBV5-6 to TRBJ2-3; 8 nucleotides match TRBD2. V was clipped by 1 base and J by 7 bases; unmatched bases: 8. This CDR3 region has 15 residues. Germline V gives CDR1 SGHDT, CDR2 YYEEEE. The CDR3 is CASSLYSGGTNTQYF. The CDR3, as DNA: TGTGCCAGCAGCTTGTACAGCGGGGGTACTAATACGCAGTATTTT. The full variable domain, its missing parts supplied by reference TRBV5-6 and TRBJ2-3, is DAGVTQSPTHLIKTRGQQVTLRCSPKSGHDTVSWYQQALGQGPQFIFQYYEEEERQRGNFPDRFSGHQFPNYSSELNVNALLLGDSALYLCASSLYSGGTNTQYFGPGTRLTVL.

This clone occurred a few times. The CDR3 DNA reads TGCAGCGTTATGTATTCGGAGAATCAGCCCCAGCATTTT. It yields the protein CSVMYSENQPQHF. The rearrangement uses TRBV29-1 and TRBJ1-5; D not resolved. Per the germline V gene, CDR1 is SQVTM and CDR2 is ANQGSEA. V was shortened by 5 bases and J by 4 bases, with 12 bases between the two germline ends. The CDR3 totals 13 residues.

The chain employs TRBV7-2 and TRBJ1-1; the D is unclear. The germline CDR1 and CDR2 sequences are SGHTA and FQGNSA. Trimming removed 1 base from V and 3 bases from J, with 6 bases in between. This CDR3 spans 13 amino acids. Here the CDR3 reads CASSLVSYTEAFF. The CDR3 DNA reads TGTGCCAGCAGCTTAGTCTCTTACACTGAAGCTTTCTTT.

The gene calls are TRBV5-1 and TRBJ1-1, with D possibly TRBD1 on 5 matching bases. This CDR3 region has 14 residues. V shed 0 bases and J shed 2 bases, with 8 bases lying between them. From germline, CDR1 is SGHRS and CDR2 YFSETQ. In DNA form, the CDR3 reads TGCGCCAGCAGCTTGGACAGGATCAACACTGAAGCTTTCTTT. Amino acid sequence: CASSLDRINTEAFF.

The V gene is TRBV18, the J gene TRBJ2-7; a possible D gene is TRBD1 (5 bases). Germline V gene lookup returns CDR1 KGHSH and CDR2 LQKENI. V shed 2 bases and J shed 0 bases, with 8 bases lying between them. The CDR3 totals 14 residues. CDR3 nucleotides: TGTGCCAGCTCACCAGCGACAGTCTCCTACGAGCAGTACTTC. It yields the protein CASSPATVSYEQYF.

V and J are TRBV5-6 and TRBJ1-4; 8 positions match TRBD1. The germline V gene has CDR1 SGHDT and CDR2 YYEEEE. J was trimmed by 8 bases and V by 4 bases; bases with no gene match: 10. The CDR3 sequence is 15 residues long. The CDR3 nucleotides read TGTGCCAGCAGCCCAGGACAGGGCGGTCGAGAAAAACTGTTTTTT. It yields the protein CASSPGQGGREKLFF.

CDR3 region: CASTLNWGVTDTQYF. The CDR3 DNA reads as TGTGCCAGCACCCTCAATTGGGGGGTCACAGATACGCAGTATTTT. The chain has TRBV6-5 and TRBJ2-3; D possibly corresponds to TRBD2 (6 bases). The CDR3 is 15 amino acids. The V gene lost 7 bases and the J gene lost 2 bases, with 16 bases spanning the gap. The germline V gene has CDR1 MNHEY and CDR2 SVGAGI.

This clone was seen once. The rearrangement joins TRBV28 to TRBJ1-2; 8 nucleotides agree with TRBD1. Germline V gives CDR1 MDHEN, CDR2 SYDVKM. This CDR3 has 14 amino acids. V was clipped by 5 bases and J by 2 bases; unmatched bases: 4. CDR3 coding DNA: TGTGCCAGCAGTCTGACAGGGGCGAACTATGGCTACACCTTC. It translates to CASSLTGANYGYTF.

This clone was counted a single time. This sequence joins TRBV10-3 and TRBJ1-5; 9 positions agree with TRBD1. J was trimmed by 1 base and V by 3 bases; bases with no gene match: 7. The CDR3 covers 17 residues. CDR1 is ENHRY and CDR2 is SYGVKD in the germline V gene. In nucleotides, the CDR3 is TGTGCCATCAGTGACTGGGACAGGGTGGAAAGCAATCAGCCCCAGCATTTT. This sequence encodes CAISDWDRVESNQPQHF.

The rearrangement links TRBV11-2 to TRBJ2-5; TRBD2 aligns across 7 bases. There are 15 residues in the CDR3. The junction had 9 bases not matched to a gene; V was cut back by 4 bases and J by 4 bases. CDR1 is SGHAT, CDR2 FQNNGV, per germline. In DNA, the CDR3 is TGTGCCAGCAGCTCCCCTGGGGGGGGTCGAGAGACCCAGTACTTC. This encodes CASSSPGGGRETQYF.

The chain recombines TRBV28 with TRBJ2-1; a weak D match, TRBD1 (6 bases). CDR1 is MDHEN and CDR2 is SYDVKM in the germline V gene. Between the trimmed V and J ends, which lost 10 bases and 3 bases, there was a span of 13 bases. The CDR3 runs 13 residues. CDR3: CATRTVDYNEQFF. The CDR3 DNA reads TGTGCCACAAGGACAGTGGACTACAATGAGCAGTTCTTC. The variable domain in full, completed from reference TRBV28 and TRBJ2-1, reads DVKVTQSSRYLVKRTGEKVFLECVQDMDHENMFWYRQDPGLGLRLIYFSYDVKMKEKGDIPEGYSVSREKKERFSLILESASTNQTSMYLCATRTVDYNEQFFGPGTRLTVL.

Concerning this clone: At the DNA level, this CDR3 is encoded by other sequences in the same sample as well. The chain combines TRBV30 with TRBJ1-1, with 7 nucleotides matching TRBD1. The junction had 3 bases not matched to a gene; V was cut back by 3 bases and J by 5 bases. Germline assignment: CDR1 GTSNPN and CDR2 SVGIG (reference sequence). This CDR3 comprises 12 residues. Here the CDR3 reads CAWSPGGTEAFF. Written as DNA, the CDR3 is TGTGCCTGGAGCCCAGGGGGGACTGAAGCTTTCTTT.